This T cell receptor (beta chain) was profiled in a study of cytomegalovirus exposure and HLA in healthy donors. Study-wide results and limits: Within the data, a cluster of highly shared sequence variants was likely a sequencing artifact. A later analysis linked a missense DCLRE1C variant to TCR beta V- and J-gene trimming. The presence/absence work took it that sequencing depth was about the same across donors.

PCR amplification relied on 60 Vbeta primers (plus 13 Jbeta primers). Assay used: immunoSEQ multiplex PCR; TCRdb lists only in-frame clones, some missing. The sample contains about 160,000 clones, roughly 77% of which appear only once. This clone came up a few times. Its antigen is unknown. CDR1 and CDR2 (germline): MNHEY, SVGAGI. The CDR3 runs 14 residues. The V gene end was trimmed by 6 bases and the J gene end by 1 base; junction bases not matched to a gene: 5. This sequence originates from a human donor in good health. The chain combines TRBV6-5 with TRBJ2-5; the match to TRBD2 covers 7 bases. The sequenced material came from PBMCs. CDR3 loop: CASSKTSFQETQYF. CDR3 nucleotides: TGTGCCAGCAGCAAGACTAGCTTCCAAGAGACCCAGTACTTC.